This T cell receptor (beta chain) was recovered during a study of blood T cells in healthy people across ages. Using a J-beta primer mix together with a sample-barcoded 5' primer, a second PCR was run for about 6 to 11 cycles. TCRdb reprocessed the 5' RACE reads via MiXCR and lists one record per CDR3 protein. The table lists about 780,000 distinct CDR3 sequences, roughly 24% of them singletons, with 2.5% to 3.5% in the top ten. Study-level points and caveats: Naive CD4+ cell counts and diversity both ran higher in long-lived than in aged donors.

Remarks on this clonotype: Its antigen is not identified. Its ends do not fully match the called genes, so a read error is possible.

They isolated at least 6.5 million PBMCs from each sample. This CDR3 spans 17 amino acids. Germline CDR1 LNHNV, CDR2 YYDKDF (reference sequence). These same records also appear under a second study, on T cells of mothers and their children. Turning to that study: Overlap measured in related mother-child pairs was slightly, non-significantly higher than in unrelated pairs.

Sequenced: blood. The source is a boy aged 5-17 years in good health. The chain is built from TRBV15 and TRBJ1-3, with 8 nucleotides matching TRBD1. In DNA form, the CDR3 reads TGTGCCACTAGCAGGGAACCGGGACAGGTTTGGGGAAACACCATATATTTT. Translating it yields CATSREPGQVWGNTIYF.